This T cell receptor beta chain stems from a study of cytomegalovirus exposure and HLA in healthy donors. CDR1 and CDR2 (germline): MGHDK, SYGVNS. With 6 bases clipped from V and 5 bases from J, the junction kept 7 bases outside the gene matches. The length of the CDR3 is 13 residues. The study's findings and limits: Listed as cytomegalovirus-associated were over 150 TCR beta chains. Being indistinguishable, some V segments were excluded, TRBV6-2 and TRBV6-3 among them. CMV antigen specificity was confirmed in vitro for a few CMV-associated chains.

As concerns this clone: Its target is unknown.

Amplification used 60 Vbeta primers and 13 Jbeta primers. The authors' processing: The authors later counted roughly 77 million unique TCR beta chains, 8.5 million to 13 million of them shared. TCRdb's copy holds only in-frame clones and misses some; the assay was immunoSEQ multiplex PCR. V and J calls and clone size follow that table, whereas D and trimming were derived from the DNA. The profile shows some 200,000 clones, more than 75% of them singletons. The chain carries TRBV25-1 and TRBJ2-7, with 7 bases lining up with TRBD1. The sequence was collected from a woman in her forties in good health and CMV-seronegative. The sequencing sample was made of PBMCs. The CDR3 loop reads CASSMAGGNEQYF. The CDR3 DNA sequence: TGTGCCAGCAGCATGGCAGGGGGAAACGAGCAGTACTTC.